The entry below gives a single T cell receptor (beta chain) sequence along with its context. RNA in amounts of roughly 0.45 to 1 ug was reverse transcribed with random hexamers. TCRdb re-called the immunoSEQ multiplex PCR reads with MiXCR, one entry per CDR3 protein. The repertoire holds about 430,000 distinct CDR3 sequences, with around 85% as singletons. The CDR3 has 14 amino acids. With 3 bases removed from V and 0 bases from J, the gap between germline ends came to 9 bases. The germline V gene has CDR1 MGHRA and CDR2 YSYEKL. The data derive from a study of CD8 T cells in Susac syndrome. This sequence joins TRBV4-1 and TRBJ2-7; no clear D gene. The TCR comes from a human donor with multiple sclerosis. The material sequenced was CD8+ T cells from PBMCs. CDR3: CASSHVGSSYEQYF. CDR3 nucleotide sequence: TGCGCCAGCAGCCACGTAGGCAGCTCCTACGAGCAGTACTTC.